This T cell receptor (beta chain) was sequenced during a study of T cell changes during pregnancy in multiple sclerosis. Trimming removed 7 bases from V and 9 bases from J; junction bases left unmatched: 12. This CDR3 is built from 14 residues. From germline, CDR1 is SGDLS and CDR2 YYNGEE. Here immunoSEQ multiplex PCR was the method, and the copy in TCRdb shows in-frame clones only, minus some. The sample consists of about 36,000 clones, 88% of them appearing once. This receptor was obtained from a female donor with multiple sclerosis, enrolled in a pregnancy study. The rearrangement uses TRBV9 and TRBJ2-1; 8 bases agree with TRBD2. The sample in question was CD4+ T cells from peripheral blood mononuclear cells, obtained in the first trimester of pregnancy. The CDR3 region has the DNA TGTGCCAGCGCACGGCTAGCGGGTGGGGTTGAGCAGTTCTTC. Protein product: CASARLAGGVEQFF.